This T cell receptor beta chain comes out of a study of T cell changes during pregnancy in multiple sclerosis. This clone was observed a few times. Trimming cost V 4 bases and J 11 bases; bases outside gene matches: 6. From germline, CDR1 is MRHNA and CDR2 SNTAGT. This CDR3 spans 13 amino acids. TCRdb's copy holds only in-frame clones and misses some; the assay was immunoSEQ multiplex PCR. The data show 35,000 to 40,000 clones, around 91% seen once. The chain combines TRBV6-4 with TRBJ1-1, with 11 bases aligning to TRBD1. Sequences were derived from CD8+ T cells from peripheral blood mononuclear cells, sampled in the second trimester of pregnancy. This receptor was obtained from a female donor with multiple sclerosis, enrolled in a pregnancy study. CDR3 amino acids: CASSGTGGADAFF. In DNA, the CDR3 is TGTGCCAGCAGTGGGACAGGGGGCGCGGATGCTTTCTTT.